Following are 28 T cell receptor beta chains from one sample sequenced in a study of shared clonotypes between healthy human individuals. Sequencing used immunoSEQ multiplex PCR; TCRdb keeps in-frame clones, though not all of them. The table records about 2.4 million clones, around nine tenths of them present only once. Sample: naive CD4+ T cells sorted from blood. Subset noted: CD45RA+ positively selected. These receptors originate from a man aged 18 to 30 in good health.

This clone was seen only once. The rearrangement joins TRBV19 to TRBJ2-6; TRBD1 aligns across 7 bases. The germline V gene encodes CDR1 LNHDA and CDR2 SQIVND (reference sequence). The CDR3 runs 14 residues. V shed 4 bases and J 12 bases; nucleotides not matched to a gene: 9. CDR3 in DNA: TGTGCCAGTAGTACCTCGGGACAGCAAAGCGTCCTGACTTTC. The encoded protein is CASSTSGQQSVLTF.

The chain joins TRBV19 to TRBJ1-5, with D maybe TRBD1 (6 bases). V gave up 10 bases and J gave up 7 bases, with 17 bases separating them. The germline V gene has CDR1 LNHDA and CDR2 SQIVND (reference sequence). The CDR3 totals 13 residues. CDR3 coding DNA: TGTGCCACCATAGGGGGGACCTGGCAGCCCCAGCATTTT. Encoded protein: CATIGGTWQPQHF. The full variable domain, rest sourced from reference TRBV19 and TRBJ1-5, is DGGITQSPKYLFRKEGQNVTLSCEQNLNHDAMYWYRQDPGQGLRLIYYSQIVNDFQKGDIAEGYSVSREKKESFPLTVTSAQKNPTAFYLCATIGGTWQPQHFGDGTRLSIL.

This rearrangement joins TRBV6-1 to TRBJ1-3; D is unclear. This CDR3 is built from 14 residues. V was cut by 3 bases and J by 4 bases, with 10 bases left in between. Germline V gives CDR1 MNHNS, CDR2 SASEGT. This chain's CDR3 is CASSDSYGGNTIYF. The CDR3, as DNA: TGTGCCAGCAGTGACAGCTACGGGGGAAACACCATATATTTT.

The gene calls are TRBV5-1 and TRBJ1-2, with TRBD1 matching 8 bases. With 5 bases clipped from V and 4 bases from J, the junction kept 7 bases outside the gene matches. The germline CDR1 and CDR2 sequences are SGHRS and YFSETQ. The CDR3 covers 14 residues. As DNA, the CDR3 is TGCGCCAGCAGACCAGGGGGCGAGGTCTATGGCTACACCTTC. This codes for CASRPGGEVYGYTF.

The DNA of the CDR3 is TGTGCCAGCAGTGATTGGCTTAGGGTGGGACAGAACACCGGGGAGCTGTTTTTT. As protein: CASSDWLRVGQNTGELFF. The rearrangement uses TRBV2 and TRBJ2-2; TRBD1 is a possible D gene (6 bases). Germline V gene data show CDR1 as SNHLY and CDR2 as FYNNEI. This CDR3 has 18 residues. With 3 bases removed from V and 1 base from J, the gap between germline ends came to 18 bases.

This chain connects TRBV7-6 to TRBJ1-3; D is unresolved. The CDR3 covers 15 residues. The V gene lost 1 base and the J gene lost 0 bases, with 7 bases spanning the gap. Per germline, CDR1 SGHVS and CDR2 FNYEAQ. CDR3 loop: CASSLGLSSGNTIYF. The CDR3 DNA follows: TGTGCCAGCAGCTTAGGGTTAAGCTCTGGAAACACCATATATTTT. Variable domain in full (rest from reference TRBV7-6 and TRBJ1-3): GAGVSQSPRYKVTKRGQDVALRCDPISGHVSLYWYRQALGQGPEFLTYFNYEAQQDKSGLPNDRFSAERPEGSISTLTIQRTEQRDSAMYRCASSLGLSSGNTIYFGEGSWLTVV.

CDR3 DNA: TGTGCCAGTAGTTTCGGGTCGGCCTACGAGCAGTACTTC. This encodes CASSFGSAYEQYF. This chain joins TRBV19 and TRBJ2-7; D is uncertain. CDR1 is LNHDA, CDR2 SQIVND, per germline (reference sequence). V was trimmed by 5 bases and J by 2 bases, leaving 10 bases between them. This CDR3 comprises 13 residues.

CDR3 protein: CASSYGWPGQGETQYF. CDR3 in DNA: TGCGCCAGCAGCTACGGGTGGCCGGGACAGGGGGAGACCCAGTACTTC. This chain connects TRBV5-1 to TRBJ2-5; the match to TRBD1 covers 10 bases. Germline CDR1 and CDR2: SGHRS and YFSETQ. J gave up 5 bases and V 3 bases, and 10 bases lay outside the gene matches. This CDR3 is 16 amino acids long.

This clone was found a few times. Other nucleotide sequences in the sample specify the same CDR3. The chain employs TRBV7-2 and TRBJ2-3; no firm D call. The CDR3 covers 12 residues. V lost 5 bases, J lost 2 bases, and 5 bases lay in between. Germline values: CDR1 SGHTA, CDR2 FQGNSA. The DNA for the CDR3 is TGTGCCAGCAGCCCGCCCACAGATACGCAGTATTTT. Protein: CASSPPTDTQYF.

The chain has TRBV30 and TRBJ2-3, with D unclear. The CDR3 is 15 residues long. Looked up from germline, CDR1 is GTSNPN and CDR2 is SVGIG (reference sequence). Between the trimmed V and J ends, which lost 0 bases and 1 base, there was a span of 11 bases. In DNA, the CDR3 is TGTGCCTGGAGTGTAGACTTCCCTGGCACAGATACGCAGTATTTT. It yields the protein CAWSVDFPGTDTQYF.

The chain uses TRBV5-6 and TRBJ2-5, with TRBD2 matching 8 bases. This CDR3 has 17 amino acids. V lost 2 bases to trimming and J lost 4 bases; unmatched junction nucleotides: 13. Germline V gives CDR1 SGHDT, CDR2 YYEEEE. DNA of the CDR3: TGTGCCAGCAGCTTCTCTCCCCCCGGGGGGGCGGGAGAGACCCAGTACTTC. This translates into CASSFSPPGGAGETQYF.

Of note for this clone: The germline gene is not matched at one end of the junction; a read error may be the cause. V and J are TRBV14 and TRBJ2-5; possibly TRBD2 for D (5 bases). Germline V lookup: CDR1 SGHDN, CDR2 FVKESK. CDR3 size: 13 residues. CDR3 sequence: CASSQDLSAVTHF. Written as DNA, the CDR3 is TGTGCCAGCAGCCAAGATTTATCAGCGGTAACCCACTTC.

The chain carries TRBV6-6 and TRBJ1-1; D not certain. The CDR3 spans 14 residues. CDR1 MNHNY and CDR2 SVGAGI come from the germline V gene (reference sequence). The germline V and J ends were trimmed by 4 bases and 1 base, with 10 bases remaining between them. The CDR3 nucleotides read TGTGCCAGCAGTTTAGGGCATCCGAACACTGAAGCTTTCTTT. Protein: CASSLGHPNTEAFF.

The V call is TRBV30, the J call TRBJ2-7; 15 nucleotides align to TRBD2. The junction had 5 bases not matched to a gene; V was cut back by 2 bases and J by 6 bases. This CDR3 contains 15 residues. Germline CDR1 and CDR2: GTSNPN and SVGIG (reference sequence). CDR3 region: CAWSPGLAGGGEQYF. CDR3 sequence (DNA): TGTGCCTGGAGTCCCGGACTAGCGGGAGGGGGCGAGCAGTACTTC.

In DNA form, the CDR3 reads TGCAGCGTTCGTCGTTCGGGGAATGAGCAGTTCTTC. It translates to CSVRRSGNEQFF. The J gene is TRBJ2-1, the V gene TRBV29-1; D is perhaps TRBD2 (5 bases). Germline V gives CDR1 SQVTM, CDR2 ANQGSEA. CDR3 length: 12 residues. V lost 5 bases to trimming and J lost 7 bases, with 12 bases between them.

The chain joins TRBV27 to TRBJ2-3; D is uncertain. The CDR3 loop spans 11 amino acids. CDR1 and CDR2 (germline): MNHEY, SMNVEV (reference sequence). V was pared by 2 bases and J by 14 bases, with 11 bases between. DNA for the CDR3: TGTGCCAGCAGTTTAGGACCCGGGTGGTATTTT. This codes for CASSLGPGWYF.

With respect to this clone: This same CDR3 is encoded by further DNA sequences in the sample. The CDR3 DNA sequence: TGTGCCAGCTCACCAGGGACTAGCTCCTACAATGAGCAGTTCTTC. Protein product: CASSPGTSSYNEQFF. This rearrangement joins TRBV18 to TRBJ2-1; 8 nucleotides align to TRBD2. V lost 2 bases to trimming and J lost 0 bases; unmatched junction nucleotides: 0. Germline assignment: CDR1 KGHSH and CDR2 LQKENI. There are 15 residues in the CDR3.

The CDR3 DNA sequence: TGTGCCAGCAGCTTGGCGCAGGGTAGTCAACCCTACGAGCAGTACTTC. Translating it yields CASSLAQGSQPYEQYF. V usage is TRBV11-2 and J usage is TRBJ2-7; maybe TRBD1 (5 bases). The germline gives CDR1 SGHAT, CDR2 FQNNGV. V was shortened by 3 bases and J by 2 bases, with 17 bases between the two germline ends. CDR3 length equals 16 residues.

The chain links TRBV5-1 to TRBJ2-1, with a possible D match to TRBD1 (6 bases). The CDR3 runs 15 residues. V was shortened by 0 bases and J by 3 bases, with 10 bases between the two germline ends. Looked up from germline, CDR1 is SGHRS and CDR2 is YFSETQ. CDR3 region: CASSLEGVFYNEQFF. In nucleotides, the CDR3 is TGCGCCAGCAGCTTGGAGGGGGTTTTCTACAATGAGCAGTTCTTC.

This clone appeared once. The CDR3 DNA reads TGCGCCAGCAGTCGGACAGGGAACATCGCAGATACGCAGTATTTT. Amino acids: CASSRTGNIADTQYF. The rearrangement links TRBV5-1 to TRBJ2-3; 8 bases are shared with TRBD1. The CDR3 consists of 15 residues. V lost 5 bases and J lost 4; bases outside the gene matches: 9. Germline lookup yields CDR1 SGHRS and CDR2 YFSETQ.

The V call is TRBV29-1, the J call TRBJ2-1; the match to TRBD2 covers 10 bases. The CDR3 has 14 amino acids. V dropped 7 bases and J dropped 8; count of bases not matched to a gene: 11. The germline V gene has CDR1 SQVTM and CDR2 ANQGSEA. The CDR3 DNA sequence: TGCAGCGCCTCTACCGGGACTAGCGTTCATGAGCAGTTCTTC. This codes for CSASTGTSVHEQFF.

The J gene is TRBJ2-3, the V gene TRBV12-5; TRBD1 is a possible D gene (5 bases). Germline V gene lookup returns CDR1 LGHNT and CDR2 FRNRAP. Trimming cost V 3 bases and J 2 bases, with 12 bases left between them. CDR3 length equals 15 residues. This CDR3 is CASGFETATTDTQYF. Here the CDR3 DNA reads TGTGCTAGTGGTTTTGAGACAGCGACCACAGATACGCAGTATTTT.

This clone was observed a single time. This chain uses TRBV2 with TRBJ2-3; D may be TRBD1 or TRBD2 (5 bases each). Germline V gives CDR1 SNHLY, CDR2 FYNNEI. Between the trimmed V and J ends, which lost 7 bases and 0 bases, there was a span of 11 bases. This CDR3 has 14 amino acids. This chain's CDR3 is CASTTRGSTDTQYF. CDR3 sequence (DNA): TGTGCCAGCACCACGAGGGGTAGCACAGATACGCAGTATTTT.

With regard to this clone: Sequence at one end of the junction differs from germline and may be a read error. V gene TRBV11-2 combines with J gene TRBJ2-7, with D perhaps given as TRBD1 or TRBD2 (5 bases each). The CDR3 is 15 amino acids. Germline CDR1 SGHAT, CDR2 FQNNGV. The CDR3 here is CASSFLTGTAVLGDF. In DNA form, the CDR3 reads TGTGCCAGCAGCTTTCTTACCGGGACGGCGGTGTTAGGGGACTTC.

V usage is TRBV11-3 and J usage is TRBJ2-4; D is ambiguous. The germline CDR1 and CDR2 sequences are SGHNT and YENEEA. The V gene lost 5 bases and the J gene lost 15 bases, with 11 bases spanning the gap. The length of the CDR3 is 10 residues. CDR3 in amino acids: CASSTTWPYF. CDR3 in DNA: TGTGCCAGCAGCACGACATGGCCGTACTTC.

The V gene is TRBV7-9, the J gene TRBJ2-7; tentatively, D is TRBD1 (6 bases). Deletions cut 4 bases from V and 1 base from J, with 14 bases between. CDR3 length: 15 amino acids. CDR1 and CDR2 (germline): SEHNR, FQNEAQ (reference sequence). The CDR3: CASSSPGTKSYEQYF. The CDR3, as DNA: TGTGCCAGCAGCTCACCAGGGACAAAATCCTACGAGCAGTACTTC.

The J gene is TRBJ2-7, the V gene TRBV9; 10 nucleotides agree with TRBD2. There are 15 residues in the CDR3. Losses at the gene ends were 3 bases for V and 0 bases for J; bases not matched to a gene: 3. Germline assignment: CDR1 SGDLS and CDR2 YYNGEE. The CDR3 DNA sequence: TGTGCCAGCAGCGAGGGGACTAGCGCCTCCTACGAGCAGTACTTC. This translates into CASSEGTSASYEQYF.

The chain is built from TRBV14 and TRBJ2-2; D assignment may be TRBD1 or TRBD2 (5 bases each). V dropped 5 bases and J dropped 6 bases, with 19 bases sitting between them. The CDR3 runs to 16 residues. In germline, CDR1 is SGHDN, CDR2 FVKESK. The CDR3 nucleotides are TGTGCCAGCAGCTTACGCCCTACCCAGGGACCCGGGGAGCTGTTTTTT. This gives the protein CASSLRPTQGPGELFF.